Each of the 27 T cell receptor beta chains below was sequenced from the same sample in a study of blood T cells in healthy people across ages. Primers used in a second PCR of about 7 to 12 cycles were a sample-barcoded 5' primer and a J-beta primer mix. TCRdb independently ran MiXCR on the 5' RACE reads; one entry per CDR3 protein. The top ten clones hold more than 3% of a sample with hundreds of thousands of distinct CDR3 sequences, 21% of them seen once. The sequenced sample was blood. These receptor sequences come from a man between 70 and 80 years old in good health.

The chain combines TRBV29-1 with TRBJ2-3; no reliable D call. Germline V gives CDR1 SQVTM, CDR2 ANQGSEA. The CDR3 consists of 12 residues. Trimming stripped 4 bases from V and 2 bases from J, with 7 bases between. CDR3 sequence reads: CSVALDTDTQYF. CDR3 sequence (DNA): TGCAGCGTTGCCCTAGACACAGATACGCAGTATTTT.

This clonotype was seen more than once but under ten times. The chain uses TRBV2 and TRBJ2-1, with 9 bases lining up with TRBD2. The V gene's germline CDR1 is SNHLY and CDR2 FYNNEI. CDR3 length: 14 amino acids. Losses at the gene ends were 3 bases for V and 8 bases for J; bases not matched to a gene: 5. CDR3 sequence reads: CASSDVTSGYEQFF. The CDR3 nucleotides read TGTGCCAGCAGTGACGTTACTAGCGGGTATGAGCAGTTCTTC. Drawing the rest from reference TRBV2 and TRBJ2-1, the complete variable domain is EPEVTQTPSHQVTQMGQEVILRCVPISNHLYFYWYRQILGQKVEFLVSFYNNEISEKSEIFDDQFSVERPDGSNFTLKIRSTKLEDSAMYFCASSDVTSGYEQFFGPGTRLTVL.

CDR3 sequence: CASSNGTSGSMSYNEQFF. The CDR3 DNA reads TGTGCCAGCAGTAACGGGACTAGCGGGAGTATGTCCTACAATGAGCAGTTCTTC. The chain links TRBV6-2 or TRBV6-3 to TRBJ2-1, with 14 bases identical to TRBD2. Germline CDR1 and CDR2: MNHEY and SVGEGT. CDR3 length: 18 amino acids. V lost 5 bases, J lost 1 base, and 7 bases stayed unmatched.

This clonotype was seen a few times. The chain joins TRBV7-9 to TRBJ2-5, with D possibly TRBD2 on 5 matching bases. Germline V lookup: CDR1 SEHNR, CDR2 FQNEAQ (reference sequence). The CDR3 is 13 residues long. V lost 5 bases to trimming and J lost 5 bases, with 12 bases between them. The CDR3 coding sequence is TGTGCCAGCAGCCCAAACGGGGTGGAGACCCAGTACTTC. It codes for CASSPNGVETQYF.

This clonotype was observed a handful of times. This chain joins TRBV20-1 and TRBJ2-1, with D uncertain. Per germline, CDR1 DFQATT and CDR2 SNEGSKA (reference sequence). This CDR3 has 14 amino acids. With 0 bases removed from V and 7 bases from J, the gap between germline ends came to 13 bases. Here the CDR3 reads CSARDSRFLNEQFF. The DNA for the CDR3 is TGCAGTGCTAGAGATAGCCGGTTTCTAAATGAGCAGTTCTTC.

V usage is TRBV5-4 and J usage is TRBJ1-1; TRBD1 is a possible D gene (5 bases). The CDR3 consists of 13 residues. Germline CDR1 reads SGHNT; CDR2 reads YYREEE (reference sequence). Between the trimmed V and J ends, which lost 1 base and 7 bases, there was a span of 11 bases. The DNA of the CDR3 is TGTGCCAGCAGCTTGAAAGGGGTGTATGAAGCTTTCTTT. This sequence encodes CASSLKGVYEAFF.

The chain employs TRBV12-3 or TRBV12-4 and TRBJ1-1, with D maybe TRBD1 (5 bases). The CDR3 is made up of 15 amino acids. V gave up 6 bases and J gave up 4 bases, with 18 bases separating them. The CDR3 sequence: CASRDSGIRGTEAFF. The CDR3 DNA follows: TGTGCCAGCAGAGACTCAGGGATTAGAGGCACTGAAGCTTTCTTT.

Only a few counts were recorded for this clonotype. V is TRBV18 and J is TRBJ2-5; 12 bases match TRBD2. The J call may be mistaken, given a closer DNA end match to TRBJ2-1. The CDR3 is 15 amino acids. Germline CDR1 is KGHSH and CDR2 is LQKENI. The CDR3 sequence is CASSPLLAGGGEQFF. The DNA for the CDR3 is TGTGCCAGCTCACCATTACTAGCGGGAGGTGGTGAGCAGTTCTTC.

This chain's CDR3 is CASSLAGGMSSTDTQYF. The DNA for the CDR3 is TGTGCCAGCAGCTTGGCGGGGGGCATGTCTAGCACAGATACGCAGTATTTT. V is TRBV7-6 and J is TRBJ2-3, with 8 bases fitting TRBD2. J lost 0 bases, V lost 3 bases, and 8 bases had no gene match. CDR1 is SGHVS and CDR2 is FNYEAQ in the germline V gene. This CDR3 spans 17 amino acids.

This chain links TRBV12-3 or TRBV12-4 with TRBJ1-3, with D unclear. Trimming removed 3 bases at V and 0 bases at J, with 9 bases between. The CDR3 extends over 15 amino acids. The CDR3 sequence: CASSLHGSSGNTIYF. In nucleotides, the CDR3 is TGTGCCAGCAGTTTGCACGGGAGCTCTGGAAACACCATATATTTT.

This clonotype was seen more than once but under ten times. The chain recombines TRBV29-1 with TRBJ2-7; 12 positions match TRBD2. The CDR3 loop spans 14 amino acids. V lost 7 bases to trimming and J lost 4 bases; unmatched junction nucleotides: 8. Germline CDR1 is SQVTM and CDR2 is ANQGSEA. CDR3 region: CSAVTSGRKYEQYF. In DNA, the CDR3 is TGCAGCGCCGTTACTAGCGGGAGGAAATACGAGCAGTACTTC.

This chain uses TRBV20-1 with TRBJ2-1; TRBD2 agrees at 10 bases. The CDR3 extends over 15 amino acids. Trimming at V came to 6 bases and at J to 9 bases, leaving 14 bases not matched to a gene. CDR1 DFQATT and CDR2 SNEGSKA come from the germline V gene (reference sequence). The CDR3 sequence: CSAREGTSDLREQFF. Written as DNA, the CDR3 is TGCAGTGCCAGGGAGGGGACTAGCGATCTTCGTGAGCAGTTCTTC.

The chain links TRBV7-2 to TRBJ1-4, with D tentatively TRBD1 (6 bases). CDR1 SGHTA and CDR2 FQGNSA come from the germline V gene. The CDR3 runs 16 residues. V was trimmed by 5 bases and J by 5 bases, leaving 18 bases between them. CDR3 sequence (DNA): TGTGCCAGCAGCCCCCTCAACAGGGTATCGAATGAAAAACTGTTTTTT. Translated, it gives CASSPLNRVSNEKLFF.

The rearrangement links TRBV5-6 to TRBJ2-5; 7 bases are shared with TRBD1. The J call is uncertain, as TRBJ2-7 better fits the DNA end. The length of the CDR3 is 15 residues. The V gene's germline CDR1 is SGHDT and CDR2 YYEEEE. In DNA, the CDR3 is TGTGCCAGCAGCTCCCTACAGGGGTGGGTAGTCGAGCAGTACTTC. This gives the protein CASSSLQGWVVEQYF.

The V call is TRBV29-1, the J call TRBJ1-1, with D perhaps matching TRBD1 (6 bases). CDR1 is SQVTM, CDR2 ANQGSEA, per germline. V was cut by 1 base and J by 1 base, with 19 bases left in between. The CDR3 extends over 17 amino acids. The CDR3 here is CSVEVHIRDTTNTEAFF. CDR3 in DNA: TGCAGCGTTGAAGTACACATCAGGGACACCACGAACACTGAAGCTTTCTTT.

This clonotype was seen a few times. CDR3 amino acids: CASSAPLENPTGEQFF. The CDR3 DNA sequence: TGTGCCAGCAGTGCCCCCTTAGAAAACCCAACAGGTGAGCAGTTCTTC. The V gene is TRBV6-2 or TRBV6-3, the J gene TRBJ2-1, with D possibly being TRBD1 (5 bases). Trimming removed 5 bases at V and 9 bases at J, with 23 bases between. The CDR3 is made up of 16 amino acids. From germline, CDR1 is MNHEY and CDR2 SVGEGT.

The CDR3 loop is CASSARDGHFGSLHF. Here the CDR3 DNA reads TGTGCCAGCAGCGCTAGGGACGGACATTTCGGGTCCCTCCACTTT. V gene TRBV3-1 combines with J gene TRBJ1-6; D possibly corresponds to TRBD1 (5 bases). With 5 bases removed from V and 14 bases from J, the gap between germline ends came to 22 bases. Germline values: CDR1 LGHDT, CDR2 YNNKEL (reference sequence). The CDR3 has 15 amino acids.

This chain links TRBV20-1 with TRBJ2-7; D remains ambiguous. The length of the CDR3 is 13 residues. Germline V gene lookup returns CDR1 DFQATT and CDR2 SNEGSKA (reference sequence). With 1 base removed from V and 5 bases from J, the gap between germline ends came to 12 bases. In nucleotides, the CDR3 is TGCAGTGCTAGAGCGCCCCTAGTCAACGAGCAGTACTTC. This gives the protein CSARAPLVNEQYF.

This chain links TRBV5-1 with TRBJ2-3; D possibly matches TRBD1 or TRBD2 (6 bases each). This CDR3 is built from 14 residues. Trimming removed 4 bases at V and 4 bases at J, with 13 bases between. In germline, CDR1 is SGHRS, CDR2 YFSETQ. DNA of the CDR3: TGCGCCAGCAGCCCGGGGGCCCTAGCAGATACGCAGTATTTT. This sequence encodes CASSPGALADTQYF.

Only a few counts were recorded for this clonotype. The J gene is TRBJ2-5, the V gene TRBV5-1; TRBD1 agrees at 9 bases. Unmatched junction bases numbered 11, after V lost 4 bases and J lost 4 bases. The CDR3 spans 16 residues. Per germline, CDR1 SGHRS and CDR2 YFSETQ. CDR3 residues: CASSARDREVGETQYF. In nucleotides, the CDR3 is TGCGCCAGCAGCGCCCGGGACAGGGAGGTTGGAGAGACCCAGTACTTC.

The gene calls are TRBV20-1 and TRBJ1-1; 7 nucleotides agree with TRBD1. The CDR3 length is 13 residues. The V and J ends lost 2 bases and 5 bases, in that order; junction bases with no gene match: 5. Germline V gene lookup returns CDR1 DFQATT and CDR2 SNEGSKA (reference sequence). This chain's CDR3 is CSARRQGVTEAFF. CDR3 nucleotide sequence: TGCAGTGCTAGAAGGCAGGGGGTAACTGAAGCTTTCTTT.

This clonotype was counted at least ten times. This chain connects TRBV7-9 to TRBJ2-1; TRBD1 matches 8 bases. Per the germline V gene, CDR1 is SEHNR and CDR2 is FQNEAQ (reference sequence). Germline trimming cut 8 bases from V and 3 bases from J; bases unmatched to any gene: 6. This CDR3 is built from 14 residues. This CDR3 is CASGRQGIYNEQFF. DNA for the CDR3: TGTGCCAGCGGTAGACAGGGGATCTACAATGAGCAGTTCTTC.

In this sample, this clonotype turned up a few times. The chain recombines TRBV20-1 with TRBJ2-3; TRBD2 might be the D (6 bases). The V gene's germline CDR1 is DFQATT and CDR2 SNEGSKA (reference sequence). This CDR3 is 15 amino acids long. V was shortened by 1 base and J by 3 bases, with 14 bases between the two germline ends. The CDR3 DNA is TGCAGTGCTAGAGTGGCCGGGAGTAGGACAGATACGCAGTATTTT. Its translation is CSARVAGSRTDTQYF.

Points on this clonotype: Germline is not matched at one junction end, which may reflect a read error. The gene calls are TRBV2 and TRBJ2-7; a weak D match, TRBD2 (6 bases). The J call may be incorrect, as the DNA end agrees better with TRBJ2-1. Germline V lookup: CDR1 SNHLY, CDR2 FYNNEI. The CDR3 spans 11 residues. This CDR3 is CAGSLAAEQFF. The CDR3 nucleotides read TGTGCCGGCAGTTTAGCGGCTGAGCAGTTCTTC.

Details on this clonotype: Sequence at one end of the junction differs from germline and may be a read error. The rearrangement links TRBV6-5 to TRBJ2-3; D not resolved. Germline assignment: CDR1 MNHEY and CDR2 SVGAGI. The CDR3 sequence is 13 residues long. In DNA, the CDR3 is TGTGCCAGCAGTGTACGCGAGGCAGATACACAGTATTTT. Protein sequence: CASSVREADTQYF.

The chain couples TRBV25-1 to TRBJ2-7; 9 bases match TRBD1. Germline V CDR1 and CDR2: MGHDK, SYGVNS. This CDR3 comprises 13 residues. J was trimmed by 7 bases and V by 8 bases; bases with no gene match: 9. CDR3 nucleotides: TGTGCCAGCTCGGGACAGGGCCGTTGGGAGCAGTACTTC. This sequence encodes CASSGQGRWEQYF.

This clonotype was counted ten times or more. The rearrangement links TRBV14 to TRBJ2-5; the match to TRBD2 covers 11 bases. In germline, CDR1 is SGHDN, CDR2 FVKESK. J gave up 2 bases and V 4 bases, and 3 bases lay outside the gene matches. This CDR3 comprises 15 residues. In DNA, the CDR3 is TGTGCCAGCAGCCGACGACTAGCGGGGCAAGAGACCCAGTACTTC. As protein: CASSRRLAGQETQYF.